The 27 T cell receptor beta chains presented below share a single source sample, sequenced in a study of human T cells and chemical hapten exposure (dated by TCRdb to the early 2020s). Library preparation employed RACE. The instrument given in TCRdb is NextSeq 500. TCRdb reprocessing: public reads trimmed at Q25 with fastp, clones called with MiXCR, in-frame beta chains kept. For every CDR3 protein sequence, its rows merge into one entry that carries the most common genes and DNA. This sample lists roughly 130,000 distinct CDR3 sequences; approximately 10% were detected once. The ten largest clones add up to 2% to 2.5% of the sample. Sample time point, as interpreted from the label and publication: patch test 3, about 24 weeks after DPC sensitization. The treatment or condition label, as the study defines it: therapeutic diphenylcyclopropenone sensitization with weekly scalp DPC. Specimen: whole blood, collected in connection with sensitization to the hapten diphenylcyclopropenone (DPC). The receptors here all came from a woman aged 50 to 65 with alopecia areata. Some clones in this sample may be carry-over from other donors' samples.

This sequence joins TRBV10-3 and TRBJ2-3; 8 positions agree with TRBD2. This CDR3 comprises 16 residues. Looked up from germline, CDR1 is ENHRY and CDR2 is SYGVKD. Losses at the gene ends were 4 bases for V and 1 base for J; bases not matched to a gene: 7. The CDR3 DNA reads as TGTGCCATCAGTGTTACGGGGGGGCCGGGCACAGATACGCAGTATTTT. Its translation: CAISVTGGPGTDTQYF.

This chain links TRBV9 with TRBJ1-3; D might be TRBD1 (6 bases). The CDR3 totals 14 residues. CDR1 and CDR2 from the germline V gene are SGDLS and YYNGEE. Trimming stripped 3 bases from V and 6 bases from J, with 13 bases between. As DNA, the CDR3 is TGTGCCAGCAGCGAGGGGGACTACGAAAACACCATATATTTT. Residues: CASSEGDYENTIYF.

This clonotype was seen at least ten times. J is TRBJ2-4 and V is TRBV7-9; 8 nucleotides align to TRBD2. Trimming at V came to 5 bases and at J to 0 bases, leaving 6 bases not matched to a gene. The germline V gene encodes CDR1 SEHNR and CDR2 FQNEAQ (reference sequence). CDR3 length: 16 residues. The CDR3 region has the DNA TGTGCCAGCAGCCTAACTAGCGGTACAGCCAAAAACATTCAGTACTTC. Its translation: CASSLTSGTAKNIQYF.

This clonotype was detected only a few times. This chain uses TRBV9 with TRBJ2-7, with D possibly TRBD2 on 5 matching bases. The germline CDR1 and CDR2 sequences are SGDLS and YYNGEE. Trimming took 3 bases from V and 4 from J, leaving 11 bases between them. There are 13 residues in the CDR3. The CDR3 reads CASSAEGIYEQYF. CDR3 in DNA: TGTGCCAGCAGCGCCGAGGGAATATACGAGCAGTACTTC.

The chain combines TRBV5-6 with TRBJ2-1; possible D gene TRBD2, 6 bases. V dropped 4 bases and J dropped 4 bases, with 12 bases sitting between them. The CDR3 extends over 14 amino acids. Germline V CDR1 and CDR2: SGHDT, YYEEEE. The DNA of the CDR3 is TGTGCCAGCAGCCCGGGGACTGCATACAATGAGCAGTTCTTC. It specifies CASSPGTAYNEQFF.

The genes are TRBV20-1 and TRBJ2-5, with D possibly being TRBD1 (6 bases). The CDR3 contains 14 residues. Trimming shortened V by 5 bases and J by 5 bases, and 18 bases separated the two germline ends. Germline V gene lookup returns CDR1 DFQATT and CDR2 SNEGSKA (reference sequence). CDR3 protein: CSAEGVAGLETQYF. DNA for the CDR3: TGCAGTGCTGAGGGGGTGGCAGGACTTGAGACCCAGTACTTC.

The V call is TRBV20-1, the J call TRBJ2-1, with D unclear. CDR1 is DFQATT and CDR2 is SNEGSKA in the germline V gene (reference sequence). CDR3 size: 14 residues. Trimming left V 3 bases short and J 2 bases short, with 11 bases between. The CDR3 bases are TGCAGTGCTAGTGGCCGACACCCCTACAATGAGCAGTTCTTC. Its protein product is CSASGRHPYNEQFF.

The V gene is TRBV6-2 or TRBV6-3, the J gene TRBJ2-7, with D maybe TRBD2 (5 bases). Germline CDR1 MNHEY, CDR2 SVGEGT. The CDR3 consists of 10 residues. Trimming left V 7 bases short and J 6 bases short, with 7 bases between. CDR3 coding DNA: TGTGCCAGCAACGGAGGCGAGCAGTACTTC. Amino acids: CASNGGEQYF.

This clonotype appeared a few times. The chain joins TRBV12-3 or TRBV12-4 to TRBJ1-1; D is unclear. V lost 6 bases and J lost 0, with 14 bases in between. This CDR3 comprises 15 residues. CDR3 in DNA: TGTGCCAGCAGCCGCCCCAGGCAGTTGAACACTGAAGCTTTCTTT. Translating it yields CASSRPRQLNTEAFF.

The chain joins TRBV12-3 or TRBV12-4 to TRBJ1-5, with D maybe TRBD1 (5 bases). V was pared by 3 bases and J by 8 bases, with 11 bases between. The length of the CDR3 is 13 residues. CDR3 in amino acids: CASSFATDKPQHF. CDR3 bases: TGTGCCAGCAGTTTCGCGACGGACAAGCCCCAGCATTTT.

The genes are TRBV5-8 and TRBJ2-3; tentatively, D is TRBD1 (7 bases). The CDR3 consists of 15 residues. Looked up from germline, CDR1 is SGHTS and CDR2 is YDEGEE. Trimming removed 3 bases from V and 0 bases from J, with 11 bases in between. CDR3 amino acids: CASSSRGESTDTQYF. The CDR3, as DNA: TGTGCCAGCAGCTCCAGGGGGGAAAGCACAGATACGCAGTATTTT.

The chain employs TRBV7-2 and TRBJ2-3, with 12 bases matching TRBD2. In germline, CDR1 is SGHTA, CDR2 FQGNSA. The V and J ends lost 6 bases and 3 bases, in that order; junction bases with no gene match: 13. This CDR3 contains 18 residues. The DNA of the CDR3 is TGTGCCAGCAGTGCAGGACTAGCGGGGTCATGGAGGACAGATACGCAGTATTTT. This codes for CASSAGLAGSWRTDTQYF. The variable domain in full, with the rest retrieved from reference TRBV7-2 and TRBJ2-3, is GAGVSQSPSNKVTEKGKDVELRCDPISGHTALYWYRQSLGQGLEFLIYFQGNSAPDKSGLPSDRFSAERTGGSVSTLTIQRTQQEDSAVYLCASSAGLAGSWRTDTQYFGPGTRLTVL.

This clonotype was picked up a small number of times. The V gene is TRBV29-1, the J gene TRBJ1-1; D is unresolved. The ends were cut back, 7 bases at V and 4 bases at J, with 10 bases in the middle. In germline, CDR1 is SQVTM, CDR2 ANQGSEA. CDR3 length equals 11 residues. The CDR3, as DNA: TGCAGCGGGGTTGACGGCACTGAAGCTTTCTTT. Protein: CSGVDGTEAFF.

The chain recombines TRBV4-3 with TRBJ1-4; D ambiguous. The CDR3 has 15 residues. Germline V lookup: CDR1 LGHNA, CDR2 YSLEER. Trimming removed 1 base from V and 7 bases from J, with 13 bases in between. The CDR3 reads CASSQVWRAGEKLFF. CDR3 DNA sequence: TGCGCCAGCAGCCAAGTGTGGAGGGCTGGTGAAAAACTGTTTTTT.

The chain combines TRBV6-2 or TRBV6-3 with TRBJ2-7; D ambiguous. Germline loops: CDR1 MNHEY, CDR2 SVGEGT. CDR3 length: 13 amino acids. Deletions cut 3 bases from V and 2 bases from J, with 8 bases between. CDR3 in DNA: TGTGCCAGCAGTTATACGGATACCTACGAGCAGTACTTC. It translates to CASSYTDTYEQYF.

This clonotype was picked up a small number of times. The chain links TRBV11-3 to TRBJ2-2, with TRBD2 matching 9 bases. V gave up 1 base and J gave up 4 bases; unmatched junction bases: 4. CDR1 is SGHNT and CDR2 is YENEEA in the germline V gene. The length of the CDR3 is 16 residues. The CDR3 DNA sequence: TGTGCCAGCAGCTTAGTTCTAGCGGGGACCACCGGGGAGCTGTTTTTT. Its translation is CASSLVLAGTTGELFF.

In its sample, this clonotype was seen a few times. The CDR3 nucleotides are TGCGCCAGCAGGTTCGGGGGTTCGAGCTCCTACGAGCAGTACTTC. It is translated as CASRFGGSSSYEQYF. J is TRBJ2-7 and V is TRBV5-1; perhaps TRBD2 as D (6 bases). The CDR3 is 15 amino acids. V dropped 5 bases and J dropped 0 bases, with 15 bases sitting between them. Germline CDR1 reads SGHRS; CDR2 reads YFSETQ.

This clonotype was detected many times. The V and J genes are TRBV13 and TRBJ2-2, with D perhaps matching TRBD1 (6 bases). V dropped 2 bases and J dropped 1 base, with 8 bases sitting between them. Germline CDR1 PRHDT, CDR2 FYEKMQ (reference sequence). CDR3 size: 15 residues. This CDR3 reads CASSLRQENTGELFF. As DNA, the CDR3 is TGTGCCAGCAGCTTAAGACAGGAGAACACCGGGGAGCTGTTTTTT. Complete variable domain (other parts from reference TRBV13 and TRBJ2-2): AAGVIQSPRHLIKEKRETATLKCYPIPRHDTVYWYQQGPGQDPQFLISFYEKMQSDKGSIPDRFSAQQFSDYHSELNMSSLELGDSALYFCASSLRQENTGELFFGEGSRLTVL.

This clonotype has more than one count but fewer than ten. The chain recombines TRBV3-1 with TRBJ2-1; 13 bases map to TRBD2. The CDR3 spans 15 residues. Germline trimming cut 1 base from V and 12 bases from J; bases unmatched to any gene: 6. The germline V gene encodes CDR1 LGHDT and CDR2 YNNKEL (reference sequence). The CDR3 nucleotides read TGTGCCAGCAGCCAAGTCACTAGCGGGGGGGCATTGCAGTTCTTC. Amino acids: CASSQVTSGGALQFF.

The rearrangement uses TRBV6-1 and TRBJ2-5, with 10 bases identical to TRBD1. Germline V gene data show CDR1 as MNHNS and CDR2 as SASEGT. Unmatched junction bases numbered 6, after V lost 5 bases and J lost 6 bases. This CDR3 has 14 amino acids. Written as DNA, the CDR3 is TGTGCCAGCAGTTGGGGGACAGGGGAAAAGACCCAGTACTTC. Its protein is CASSWGTGEKTQYF.

This clonotype turned up a few times. CDR3 amino acids: CASSLTSNGGTEAFF. CDR3 DNA: TGTGCCAGCAGTTTAACTTCAAATGGAGGCACTGAAGCTTTCTTT. The chain joins TRBV12-3 or TRBV12-4 to TRBJ1-1; the D is unclear. The V end was cut by 2 bases, the J end by 4 bases, with 14 bases between. The CDR3 spans 15 residues.

The V call is TRBV5-1, the J call TRBJ1-2; 7 bases match TRBD1. CDR3 length equals 14 residues. V dropped 0 bases and J dropped 5; count of bases not matched to a gene: 4. Germline V gives CDR1 SGHRS, CDR2 YFSETQ. CDR3 in amino acids: CASSLAGTEYGYTF. As DNA, the CDR3 is TGCGCCAGCAGCTTGGCCGGGACAGAGTATGGCTACACCTTC.

This clonotype has more than one count but fewer than ten. The CDR3 nucleotides are TGTGCCAGCACTCCACAGGGTGGAACTGAAGCTTTCTTT. As protein: CASTPQGGTEAFF. V gene TRBV6-2 or TRBV6-3 combines with J gene TRBJ1-1; a weak D match, TRBD1 (6 bases). The V and J ends lost 7 bases and 5 bases respectively, with 14 bases between them. CDR1 and CDR2 (germline): MNHEY, SVGEGT. This CDR3 has 13 amino acids.

The sample holds a few counts of this clonotype. The chain couples TRBV5-1 to TRBJ2-2; D is uncertain. Deletions cut 4 bases from V and 4 bases from J, with 11 bases between. There are 14 residues in the CDR3. Germline CDR1 and CDR2: SGHRS and YFSETQ. The CDR3 nucleotides are TGCGCCAGCAGCCTGGGTGACGGCACCGGGGAGCTGTTTTTT. Its protein product is CASSLGDGTGELFF.

The J gene is TRBJ2-7, the V gene TRBV4-2; 8 positions agree with TRBD2. The CDR3 sequence is 15 residues long. The V gene end was trimmed by 1 base and the J gene end by 8 bases; junction bases not matched to a gene: 10. Germline lookup yields CDR1 LGHNA and CDR2 YNFKEQ. This CDR3 reads CASSQALAGEVKQYF. The CDR3 DNA follows: TGTGCCAGCAGCCAAGCGCTAGCGGGCGAGGTGAAGCAGTACTTC.

This clonotype was detected a few times. The J gene is TRBJ2-3, the V gene TRBV7-2, with D tentatively TRBD1 (6 bases). The CDR3 runs to 16 residues. V lost 5 bases and J 6 bases, leaving 21 bases between the germline ends. Germline assignment: CDR1 SGHTA and CDR2 FQGNSA. The DNA of the CDR3 is TGTGCCAGCAGCAGAGGCTGGGCCAGGGGCGCCGATACGCAGTATTTT. Translation: CASSRGWARGADTQYF.

This clonotype was picked up many times. The V call is TRBV4-2, the J call TRBJ1-1; TRBD1 matches 7 bases. V shed 3 bases, J shed 1 base, and the junction held 5 bases outside the gene matches. The CDR3 contains 15 residues. Germline V gene data show CDR1 as LGHNA and CDR2 as YNFKEQ. CDR3 in amino acids: CASSQIGQANTEAFF. The CDR3 DNA sequence: TGTGCCAGCAGCCAGATAGGACAGGCGAACACTGAAGCTTTCTTT.